Each of the 5 T cell receptor beta chains below was sequenced from the same sample in a study of T cell responses to AZD1222 COVID-19 vaccine. The assay was immunoSEQ multiplex PCR, and TCRdb's table has in-frame clones only and misses some. The table includes approximately 120,000 clones, around 87% detected once. The sequences come from peripheral blood, collected 28 days after the second AZD1222 dose. The receptors stem from an adult who received the AZD1222 COVID-19 vaccine.

This clone was detected once. The chain recombines TRBV19 with TRBJ1-2; 10 positions agree with TRBD1. V lost 4 bases, J lost 8 bases, and 7 bases stayed unmatched. The CDR3 runs 14 residues. Per the germline V gene, CDR1 is LNHDA and CDR2 is SQIVND (reference sequence). CDR3 protein: CASSTATGGLGYTF. The CDR3 DNA reads TGTGCCAGTAGTACTGCGACAGGGGGCTTAGGCTACACCTTC.

The chain's CDR3 is CASSLGGGPPSPLHF. CDR3 in DNA: TGTGCCAGCAGCTTAGGAGGGGGACCCCCTTCACCCCTCCACTTT. This chain connects TRBV7-6 to TRBJ1-6; D may be TRBD1 (6 bases). The CDR3 has 15 residues. V lost 1 base to trimming and J lost 9 bases, with 13 bases between them. CDR1 is SGHVS, CDR2 FNYEAQ, per germline.

The J gene is TRBJ1-5, the V gene TRBV10-3; the D gene is possibly TRBD1 (6 bases). Trimming stripped 3 bases from V and 7 bases from J, with 13 bases between. There are 14 residues in the CDR3. The germline V gene has CDR1 ENHRY and CDR2 SYGVKD. CDR3 DNA: TGTGCCATCAGTGATGGGGGGCTAGGGCAGCCCCAGCATTTT. Its protein is CAISDGGLGQPQHF.

J is TRBJ2-2 and V is TRBV7-3, with 9 bases aligning to TRBD2. Germline CDR1 reads SGHTA; CDR2 reads FQGTGA. This CDR3 is 15 amino acids long. Trimming took 4 bases from V and 4 from J; bases not matched to a gene: 4. The CDR3 sequence: CASSSRGGGTGELFF. The CDR3 bases are TGTGCCAGCAGCTCGCGGGGGGGCGGCACCGGGGAGCTGTTTTTT.

This chain connects TRBV19 to TRBJ1-2; D remains ambiguous. Germline V CDR1 and CDR2: LNHDA, SQIVND (reference sequence). The CDR3 length is 17 residues. Trimming removed 7 bases from V and 2 bases from J, with 23 bases in between. CDR3 loop: CASMGSSILSRNYGYTF. The CDR3 coding sequence is TGTGCCAGTATGGGTAGTTCAATTTTATCGAGGAACTATGGCTACACCTTC.